The 2 T cell receptor beta chains listed next were all sequenced from one sample in a study of CD8 T cells in ankylosing spondylitis. In TCRdb, the 5' RACE reads were re-called with MiXCR into one record per CDR3 protein. This table holds 100,000 to 150,000 distinct CDR3 sequences, approximately 10% found once. The sample comprised blood, either unsorted or a sorted T cell fraction (not recorded which). These receptors all stem from a male donor with ankylosing spondylitis or in good health (not recorded which).

This clonotype was seen repeatedly, ten times or more. V is TRBV9 and J is TRBJ2-1, with D perhaps assigned TRBD1 or TRBD2 (7 bases each). The CDR3 length is 15 residues. CDR1 and CDR2 from the germline V gene are SGDLS and YYNGEE. The V end was cut by 4 bases, the J end by 5 bases, with 16 bases between. DNA of the CDR3: TGTGCCAGCAGCAAATCAGGGGGGGGCCACAATGAGCAGTTCTTC. It translates to CASSKSGGGHNEQFF.

This clonotype was seen at least ten times. V and J are TRBV9 and TRBJ2-7; D unresolved. Germline V gene lookup returns CDR1 SGDLS and CDR2 YYNGEE. Trimming stripped 3 bases from V and 7 bases from J, with 8 bases between. The CDR3 covers 11 residues. The CDR3 DNA reads TGTGCCAGCAGCGACGGACGGGAGCAGTACTTC. The encoded protein is CASSDGREQYF.